The sequence of this T cell receptor beta chain was determined in a study of cytotoxic CD8 clonotypes in ibrutinib-treated CLL. The wider study: Across samples, productive templates numbered a few hundred thousand and productive rearrangements reached around 98,000 on average. Study outcomes and limitations: At ibrutinib response, clonality increased, and at progression it declined back toward baseline. In sustained-remission versus progressing patients, sampling times differed.

V gave up 2 bases and J gave up 3 bases, with 15 bases separating them. The germline CDR1 and CDR2 sequences are SGHNT and YYREEE (reference sequence). CDR3 length: 16 amino acids. Deep sequencing aimed at 1 in 200,000 to 1 in 1 million T cells' resolution. Sequencing was performed with immunoSEQ multiplex PCR; in TCRdb, only in-frame clones are kept and a portion is missing. The sample contains some 170,000 clones, around nine tenths of which appear only once. Regarding this clone: Its antigen is unknown.

This TCR was recovered from a human donor with chronic lymphocytic leukemia. The chain combines TRBV5-4 with TRBJ1-5, with D possibly matching TRBD1 (6 bases). Sequenced here: PBMCs, sampled at disease progression, from a patient treated with ibrutinib. This CDR3 reads CASSFGGHSVNQPQHF. The CDR3 bases are TGTGCCAGCAGCTTCGGGGGACATTCGGTCAATCAGCCCCAGCATTTT. Full variable domain (outside the CDR3, taken from reference TRBV5-4 and TRBJ1-5): ETGVTQSPTHLIKTRGQQVTLRCSSQSGHNTVSWYQQALGQGPQFIFQYYREEENGRGNFPPRFSGLQFPNYSSELNVNALELDDSALYLCASSFGGHSVNQPQHFGDGTRLSIL.